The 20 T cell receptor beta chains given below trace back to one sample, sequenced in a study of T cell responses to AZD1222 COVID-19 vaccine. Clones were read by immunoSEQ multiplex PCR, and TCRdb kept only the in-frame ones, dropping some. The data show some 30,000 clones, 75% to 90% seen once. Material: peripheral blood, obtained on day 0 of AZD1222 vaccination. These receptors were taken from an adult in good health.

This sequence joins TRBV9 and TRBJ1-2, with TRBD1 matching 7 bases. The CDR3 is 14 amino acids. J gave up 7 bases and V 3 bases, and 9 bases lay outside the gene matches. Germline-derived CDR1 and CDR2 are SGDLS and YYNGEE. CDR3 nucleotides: TGTGCCAGCAGCGCGGATCCAGGGGGTTCTGGCTACACCTTC. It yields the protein CASSADPGGSGYTF. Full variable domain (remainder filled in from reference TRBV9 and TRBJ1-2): DSGVTQTPKHLITATGQRVTLRCSPRSGDLSVYWYQQSLDQGLQFLIQYYNGEERAKGNILERFSAQQFPDLHSELNLSSLELGDSALYFCASSADPGGSGYTFGSGTRLTVV.

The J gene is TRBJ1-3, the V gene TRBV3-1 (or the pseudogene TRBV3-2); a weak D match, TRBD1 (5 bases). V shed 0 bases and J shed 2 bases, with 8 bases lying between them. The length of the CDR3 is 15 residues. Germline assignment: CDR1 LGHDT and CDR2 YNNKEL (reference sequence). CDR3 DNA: TGTGCCAGCAGCCAAGATAGCAGGGCTGGAAACACCATATATTTT. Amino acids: CASSQDSRAGNTIYF.

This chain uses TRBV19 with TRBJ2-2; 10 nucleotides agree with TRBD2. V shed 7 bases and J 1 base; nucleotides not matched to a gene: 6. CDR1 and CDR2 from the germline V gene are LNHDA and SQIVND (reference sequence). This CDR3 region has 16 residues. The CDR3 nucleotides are TGTGCCAGTAACCGGCCTAGCGGGGGGAACACCGGGGAGCTGTTTTTT. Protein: CASNRPSGGNTGELFF.

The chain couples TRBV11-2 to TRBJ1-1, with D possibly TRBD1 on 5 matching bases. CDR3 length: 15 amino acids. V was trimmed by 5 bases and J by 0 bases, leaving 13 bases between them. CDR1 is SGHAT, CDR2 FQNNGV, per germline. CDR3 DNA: TGTGCCAGCAGCACCCGACAGACCATGAACACTGAAGCTTTCTTT. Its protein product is CASSTRQTMNTEAFF.

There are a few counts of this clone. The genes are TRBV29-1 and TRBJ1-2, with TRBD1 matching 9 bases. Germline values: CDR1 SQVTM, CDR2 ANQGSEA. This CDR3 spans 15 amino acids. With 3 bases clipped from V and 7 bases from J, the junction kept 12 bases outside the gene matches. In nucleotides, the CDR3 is TGCAGCGTTGACATCTGGGACAGGGTATTCGGTGGCTACACCTTC. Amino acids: CSVDIWDRVFGGYTF.

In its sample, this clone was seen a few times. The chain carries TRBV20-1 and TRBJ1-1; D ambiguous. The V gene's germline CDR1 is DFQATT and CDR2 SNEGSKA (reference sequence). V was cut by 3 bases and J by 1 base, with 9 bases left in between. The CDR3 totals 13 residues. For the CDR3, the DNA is TGCAGTGCTAGTACCTCGGGGAACACTGAAGCTTTCTTT. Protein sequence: CSASTSGNTEAFF.

CDR3 bases: TGCGCCAGCAGCCAAACGGGACAGGGGGATTCACCCCTCCACTTT. Translated, it gives CASSQTGQGDSPLHF. The chain uses TRBV4-1 and TRBJ1-6, with TRBD1 identical over 11 bases. The J segment lost 8 bases and the V segment lost 2 bases, leaving 2 bases of the junction unmatched. The CDR3 is 15 residues long. Germline assignment: CDR1 MGHRA and CDR2 YSYEKL.

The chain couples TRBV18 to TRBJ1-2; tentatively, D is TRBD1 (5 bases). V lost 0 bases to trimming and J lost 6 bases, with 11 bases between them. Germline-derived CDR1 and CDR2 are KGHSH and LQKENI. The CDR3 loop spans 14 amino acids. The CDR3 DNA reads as TGTGCCAGCTCACCACCGGGACCCCCCCATGGCTACACCTTC. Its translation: CASSPPGPPHGYTF.

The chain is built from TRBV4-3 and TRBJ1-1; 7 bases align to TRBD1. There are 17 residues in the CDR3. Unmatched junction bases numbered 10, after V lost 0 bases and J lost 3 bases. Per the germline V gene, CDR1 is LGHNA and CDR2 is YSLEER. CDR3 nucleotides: TGCGCCAGCAGCCAAGAACCCCCGGACCAGGGGGACACTGAAGCTTTCTTT. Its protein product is CASSQEPPDQGDTEAFF.

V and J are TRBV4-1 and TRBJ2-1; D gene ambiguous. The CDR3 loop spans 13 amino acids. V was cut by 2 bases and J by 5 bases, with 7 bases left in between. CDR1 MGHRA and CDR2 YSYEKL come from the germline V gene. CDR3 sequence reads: CASSQRLNNEQFF. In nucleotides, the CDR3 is TGCGCCAGCAGCCAAAGGCTAAACAATGAGCAGTTCTTC.

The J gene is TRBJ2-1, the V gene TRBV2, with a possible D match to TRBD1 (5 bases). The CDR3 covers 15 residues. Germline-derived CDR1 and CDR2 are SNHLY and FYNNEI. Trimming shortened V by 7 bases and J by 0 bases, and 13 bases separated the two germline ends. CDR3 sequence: CASIKGQGSYNEQFF. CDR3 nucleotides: TGTGCCAGCATTAAAGGGCAGGGCTCCTACAATGAGCAGTTCTTC.

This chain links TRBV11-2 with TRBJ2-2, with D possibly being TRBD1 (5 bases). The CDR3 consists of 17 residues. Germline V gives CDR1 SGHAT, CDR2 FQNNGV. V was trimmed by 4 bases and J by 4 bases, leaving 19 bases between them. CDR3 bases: TGTGCCAGCAGCTCCACCGGGCCAGGGTCGTTCACCGGGGAGCTGTTTTTT. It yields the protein CASSSTGPGSFTGELFF.

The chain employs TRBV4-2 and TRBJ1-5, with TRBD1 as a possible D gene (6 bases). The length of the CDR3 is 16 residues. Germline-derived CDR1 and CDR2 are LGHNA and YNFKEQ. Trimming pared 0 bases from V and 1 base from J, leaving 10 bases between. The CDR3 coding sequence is TGTGCCAGCAGCCAAGAAACAGGGTTGAGCAATCAGCCCCAGCATTTT. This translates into CASSQETGLSNQPQHF.

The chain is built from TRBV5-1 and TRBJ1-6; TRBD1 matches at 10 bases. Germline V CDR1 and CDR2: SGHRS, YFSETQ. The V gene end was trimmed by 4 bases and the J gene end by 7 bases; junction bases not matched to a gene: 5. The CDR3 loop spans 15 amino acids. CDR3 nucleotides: TGCGCCAGCAGCCTAGACAGGGGGCAAAATTCACCCCTCCACTTT. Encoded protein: CASSLDRGQNSPLHF.

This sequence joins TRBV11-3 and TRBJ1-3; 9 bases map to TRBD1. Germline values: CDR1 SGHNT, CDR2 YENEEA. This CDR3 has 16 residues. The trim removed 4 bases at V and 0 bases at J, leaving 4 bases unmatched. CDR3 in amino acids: CASSSGTGSSGNTIYF. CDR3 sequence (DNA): TGTGCCAGCAGCTCCGGGACAGGGAGCTCTGGAAACACCATATATTTT.

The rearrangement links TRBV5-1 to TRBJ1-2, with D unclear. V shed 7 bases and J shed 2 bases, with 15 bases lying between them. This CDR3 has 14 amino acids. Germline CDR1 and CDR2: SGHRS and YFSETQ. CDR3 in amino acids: CASARDGSNYGYTF. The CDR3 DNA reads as TGCGCCAGCGCAAGAGACGGATCCAACTATGGCTACACCTTC.

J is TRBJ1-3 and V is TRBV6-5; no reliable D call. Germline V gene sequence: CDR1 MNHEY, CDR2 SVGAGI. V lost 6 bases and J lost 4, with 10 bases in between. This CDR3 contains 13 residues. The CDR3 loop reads CASRDNGGNTIYF. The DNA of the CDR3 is TGTGCCAGCAGAGACAACGGGGGAAACACCATATATTTT.

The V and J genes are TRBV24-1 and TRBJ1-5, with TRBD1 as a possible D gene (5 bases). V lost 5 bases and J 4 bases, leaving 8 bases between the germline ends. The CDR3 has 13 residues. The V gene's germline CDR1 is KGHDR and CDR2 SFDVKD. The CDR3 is CATSGGVNQPQHF. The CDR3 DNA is TGTGCCACCAGTGGAGGGGTTAATCAGCCCCAGCATTTT.

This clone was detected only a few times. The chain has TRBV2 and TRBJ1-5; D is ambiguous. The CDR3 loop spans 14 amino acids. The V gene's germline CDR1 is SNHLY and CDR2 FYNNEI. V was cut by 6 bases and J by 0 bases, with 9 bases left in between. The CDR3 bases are TGTGCCAGCAGCAATTCAATTAGCAATCAGCCCCAGCATTTT. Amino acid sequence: CASSNSISNQPQHF.

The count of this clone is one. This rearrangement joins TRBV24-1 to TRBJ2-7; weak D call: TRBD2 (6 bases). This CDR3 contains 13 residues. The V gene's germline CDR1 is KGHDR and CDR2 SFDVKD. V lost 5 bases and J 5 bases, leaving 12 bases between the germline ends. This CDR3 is CATSGGGRNEQYF. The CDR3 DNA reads TGTGCCACCAGTGGAGGAGGGCGGAACGAGCAGTACTTC.